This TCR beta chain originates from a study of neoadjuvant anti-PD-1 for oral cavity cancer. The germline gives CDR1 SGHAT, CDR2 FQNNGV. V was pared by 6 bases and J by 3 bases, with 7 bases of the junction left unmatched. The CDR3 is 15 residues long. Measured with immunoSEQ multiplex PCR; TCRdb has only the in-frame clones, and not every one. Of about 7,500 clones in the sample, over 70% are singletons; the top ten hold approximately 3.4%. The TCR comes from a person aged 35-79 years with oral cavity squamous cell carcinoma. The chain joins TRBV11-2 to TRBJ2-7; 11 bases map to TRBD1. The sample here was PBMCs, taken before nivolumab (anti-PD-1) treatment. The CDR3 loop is CASRSGTGGLYEQYF. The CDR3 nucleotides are TGTGCCAGCAGGTCCGGGACAGGGGGACTCTACGAGCAGTACTTC.